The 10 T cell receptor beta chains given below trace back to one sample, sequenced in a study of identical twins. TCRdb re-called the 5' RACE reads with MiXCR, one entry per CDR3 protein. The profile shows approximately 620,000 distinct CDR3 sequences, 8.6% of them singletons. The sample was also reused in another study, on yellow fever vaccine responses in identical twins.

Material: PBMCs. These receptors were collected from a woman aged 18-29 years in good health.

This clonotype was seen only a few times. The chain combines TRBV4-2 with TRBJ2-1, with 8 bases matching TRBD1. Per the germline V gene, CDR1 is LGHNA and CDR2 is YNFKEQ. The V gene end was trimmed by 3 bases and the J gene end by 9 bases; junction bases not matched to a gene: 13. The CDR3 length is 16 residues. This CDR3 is CASSHPIGQGKGEQFF. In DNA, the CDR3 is TGTGCCAGCAGCCATCCGATCGGACAGGGTAAGGGTGAGCAGTTCTTC.

The CDR3 nucleotides are TGCGCCAGCAGCATGAGGGGTCAAGAGACCCAGTACTTC. Its translation is CASSMRGQETQYF. The chain joins TRBV5-1 to TRBJ2-5; D might be TRBD1 or TRBD2, each matching 5 bases. The CDR3 loop spans 13 amino acids. Trimming removed 4 bases at V and 2 bases at J, with 9 bases between. Germline CDR1 SGHRS, CDR2 YFSETQ.

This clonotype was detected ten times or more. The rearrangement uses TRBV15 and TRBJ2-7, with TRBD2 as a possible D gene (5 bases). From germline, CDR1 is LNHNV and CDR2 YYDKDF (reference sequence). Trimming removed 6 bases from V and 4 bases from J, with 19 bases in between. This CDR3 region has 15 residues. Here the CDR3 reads CATRPLDSSSYEQYF. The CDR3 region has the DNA TGTGCCACCAGGCCTTTGGACTCCTCATCGTACGAGCAGTACTTC. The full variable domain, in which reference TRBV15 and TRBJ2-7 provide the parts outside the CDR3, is DAMVIQNPRYQVTQFGKPVTLSCSQTLNHNVMYWYQQKSSQAPKLLFHYYDKDFNNEADTPDNFQSRRPNTSFCFLDIRSPGLGDTAMYLCATRPLDSSSYEQYFGPGTRLTVT.

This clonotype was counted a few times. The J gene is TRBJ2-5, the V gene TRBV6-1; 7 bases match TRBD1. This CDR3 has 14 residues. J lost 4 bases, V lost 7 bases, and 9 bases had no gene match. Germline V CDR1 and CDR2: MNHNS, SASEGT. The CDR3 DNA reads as TGTGCCAGCACCGAGACAGGGAAAAGAGAGACCCAGTACTTC. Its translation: CASTETGKRETQYF.

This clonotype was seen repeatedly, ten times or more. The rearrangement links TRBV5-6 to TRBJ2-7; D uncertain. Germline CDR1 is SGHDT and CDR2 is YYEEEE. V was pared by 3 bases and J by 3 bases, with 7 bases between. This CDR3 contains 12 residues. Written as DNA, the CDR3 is TGTGCCAGCAGCTCCGTTCGCTACGAGCAGTACTTC. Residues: CASSSVRYEQYF.

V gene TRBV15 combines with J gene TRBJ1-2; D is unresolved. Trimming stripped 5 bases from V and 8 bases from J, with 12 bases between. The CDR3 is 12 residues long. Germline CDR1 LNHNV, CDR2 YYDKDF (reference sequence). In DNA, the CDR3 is TGTGCCACCAGCCAGCTCTTGGAGGGCTACACCTTC. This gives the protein CATSQLLEGYTF.

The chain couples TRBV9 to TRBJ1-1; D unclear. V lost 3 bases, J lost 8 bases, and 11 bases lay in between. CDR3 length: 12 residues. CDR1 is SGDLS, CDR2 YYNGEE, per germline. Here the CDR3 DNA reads TGTGCCAGCAGCGAAGATAGAGGAGAAGCTTTCTTT. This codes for CASSEDRGEAFF.

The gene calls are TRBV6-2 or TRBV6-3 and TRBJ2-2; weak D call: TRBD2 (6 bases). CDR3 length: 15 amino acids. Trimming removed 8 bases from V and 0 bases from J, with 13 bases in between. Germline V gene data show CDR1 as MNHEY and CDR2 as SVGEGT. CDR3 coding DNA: TGTGCCAGCCGTTCAGTAGCGGCGAACACCGGGGAGCTGTTTTTT. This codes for CASRSVAANTGELFF.

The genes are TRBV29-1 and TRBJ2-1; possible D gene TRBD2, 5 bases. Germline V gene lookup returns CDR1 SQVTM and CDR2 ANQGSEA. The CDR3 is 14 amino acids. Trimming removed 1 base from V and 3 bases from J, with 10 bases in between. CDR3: CSVEGASFYNEQFF. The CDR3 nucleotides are TGCAGCGTTGAAGGGGCTAGCTTCTACAATGAGCAGTTCTTC.

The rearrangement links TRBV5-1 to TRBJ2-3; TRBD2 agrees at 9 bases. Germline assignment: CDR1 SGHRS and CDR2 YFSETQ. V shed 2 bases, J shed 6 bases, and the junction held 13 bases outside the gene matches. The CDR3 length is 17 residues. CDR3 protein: CASSLYGTSLGADTQYF. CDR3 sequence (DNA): TGCGCCAGCAGCTTATACGGGACTAGCTTAGGGGCGGATACGCAGTATTTT.